This T cell receptor (beta chain) comes out of a study of blood T cell repertoires in COVID-19. Original analysis: Amplification of reference gene primers was used by the study to estimate nucleated cell counts. TCRdb keeps only in-frame clones here, not all; method: immunoSEQ multiplex PCR. That table gives V, J and clone size, and the DNA gave D and trimming. The repertoire holds 110,000 or so clones, with about 85% as singletons. The count of this clone is one. This clonotype was obtained from a human donor in a cohort sampled during active COVID-19. Specimen: peripheral blood.

The CDR3 sequence: CASSALLGGGFRSYNEQFF. CDR3 DNA sequence: TGTGCCAGCAGCGCACTCCTCGGGGGGGGCTTCCGCTCCTACAATGAGCAGTTCTTC. V and J are TRBV5-4 and TRBJ2-1; TRBD2 matches 8 bases. The V gene end was trimmed by 4 bases and the J gene end by 0 bases; junction bases not matched to a gene: 15. The CDR3 totals 19 residues. Germline V CDR1 and CDR2: SGHNT, YYREEE (reference sequence).